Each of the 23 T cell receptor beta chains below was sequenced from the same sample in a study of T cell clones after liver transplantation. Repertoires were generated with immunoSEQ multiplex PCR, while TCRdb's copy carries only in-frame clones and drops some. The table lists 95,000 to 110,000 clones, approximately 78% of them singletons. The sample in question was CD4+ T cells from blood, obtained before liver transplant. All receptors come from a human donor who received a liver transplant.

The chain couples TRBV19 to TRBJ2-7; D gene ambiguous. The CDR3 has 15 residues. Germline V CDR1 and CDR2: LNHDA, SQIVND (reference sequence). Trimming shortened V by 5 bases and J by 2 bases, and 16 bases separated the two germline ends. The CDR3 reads CASSSRLDETYEQYF. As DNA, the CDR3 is TGTGCCAGTAGTTCCCGACTGGATGAGACCTACGAGCAGTACTTC.

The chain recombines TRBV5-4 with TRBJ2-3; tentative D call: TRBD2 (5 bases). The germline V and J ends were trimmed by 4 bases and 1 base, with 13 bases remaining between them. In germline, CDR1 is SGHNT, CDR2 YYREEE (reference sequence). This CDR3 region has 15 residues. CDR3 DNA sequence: TGTGCCAGCAGCGACGGACGAGCGGGCACAGATACGCAGTATTTT. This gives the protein CASSDGRAGTDTQYF.

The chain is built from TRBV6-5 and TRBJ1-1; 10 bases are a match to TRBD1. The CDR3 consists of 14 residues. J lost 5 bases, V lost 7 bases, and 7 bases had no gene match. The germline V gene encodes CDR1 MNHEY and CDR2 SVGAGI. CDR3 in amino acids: CASKRQGAQTEAFF. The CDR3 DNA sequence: TGTGCCAGCAAAAGACAGGGGGCGCAAACTGAAGCTTTCTTT.

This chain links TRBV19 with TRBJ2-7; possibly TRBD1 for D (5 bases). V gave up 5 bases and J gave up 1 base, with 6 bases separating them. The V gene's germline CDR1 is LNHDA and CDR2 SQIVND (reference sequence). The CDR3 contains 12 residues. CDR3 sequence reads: CASSGASYEQYF. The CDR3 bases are TGTGCCAGTAGTGGGGCATCCTACGAGCAGTACTTC.

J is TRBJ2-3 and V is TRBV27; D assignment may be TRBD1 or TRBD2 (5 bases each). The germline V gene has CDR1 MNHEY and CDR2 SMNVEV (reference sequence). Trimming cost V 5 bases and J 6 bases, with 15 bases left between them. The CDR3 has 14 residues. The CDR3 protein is CASSPGASVDTQYF. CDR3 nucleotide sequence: TGTGCCAGCAGTCCCGGGGCCTCCGTGGATACGCAGTATTTT.

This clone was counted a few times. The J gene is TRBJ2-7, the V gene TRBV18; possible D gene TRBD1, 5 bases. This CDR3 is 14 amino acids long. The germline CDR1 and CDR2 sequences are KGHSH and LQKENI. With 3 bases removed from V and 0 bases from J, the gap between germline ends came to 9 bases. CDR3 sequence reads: CASSPPTVSYEQYF. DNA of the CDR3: TGTGCCAGCTCACCGCCGACAGTCTCCTACGAGCAGTACTTC.

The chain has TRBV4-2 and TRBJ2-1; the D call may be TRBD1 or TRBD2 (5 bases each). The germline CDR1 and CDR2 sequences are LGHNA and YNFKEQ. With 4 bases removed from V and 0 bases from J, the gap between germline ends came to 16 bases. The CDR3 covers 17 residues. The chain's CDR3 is CASSPQRWGSSYNEQFF. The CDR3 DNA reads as TGTGCCAGCAGCCCCCAGAGGTGGGGGAGCTCCTACAATGAGCAGTTCTTC.

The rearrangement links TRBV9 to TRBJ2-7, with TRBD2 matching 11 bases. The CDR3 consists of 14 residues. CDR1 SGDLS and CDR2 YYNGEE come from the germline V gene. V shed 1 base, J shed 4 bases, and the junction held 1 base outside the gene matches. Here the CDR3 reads CASSVTSGGYEQYF. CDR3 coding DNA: TGTGCCAGCAGCGTAACTAGCGGGGGTTACGAGCAGTACTTC.

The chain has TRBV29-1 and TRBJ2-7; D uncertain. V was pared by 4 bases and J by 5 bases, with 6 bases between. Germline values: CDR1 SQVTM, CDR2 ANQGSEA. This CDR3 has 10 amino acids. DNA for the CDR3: TGCAGCGTTGGAACAGACGAGCAGTACTTC. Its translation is CSVGTDEQYF.

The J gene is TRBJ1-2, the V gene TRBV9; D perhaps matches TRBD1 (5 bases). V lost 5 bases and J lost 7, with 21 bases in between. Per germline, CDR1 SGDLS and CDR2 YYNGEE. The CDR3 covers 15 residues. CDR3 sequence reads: CASRFSGTQVFGYTF. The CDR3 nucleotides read TGTGCCAGCAGGTTTTCCGGGACGCAAGTCTTTGGCTACACCTTC.

In DNA form, the CDR3 reads TGTGCCAGCAGCGTAGGGACTAGCGGGAGTGTAAGAAACGAGCAGTACTTC. It is translated as CASSVGTSGSVRNEQYF. This sequence joins TRBV9 and TRBJ2-7; 13 bases are shared with TRBD2. J gave up 5 bases and V 0 bases, and 8 bases lay outside the gene matches. CDR1 and CDR2 (germline): SGDLS, YYNGEE. This CDR3 has 17 residues.

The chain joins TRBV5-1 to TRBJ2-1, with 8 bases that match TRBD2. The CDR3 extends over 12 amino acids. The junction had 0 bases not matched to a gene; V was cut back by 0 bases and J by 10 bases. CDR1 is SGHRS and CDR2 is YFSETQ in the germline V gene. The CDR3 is CASSLVAGEQFF. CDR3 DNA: TGCGCCAGCAGCTTGGTAGCGGGGGAGCAGTTCTTC.

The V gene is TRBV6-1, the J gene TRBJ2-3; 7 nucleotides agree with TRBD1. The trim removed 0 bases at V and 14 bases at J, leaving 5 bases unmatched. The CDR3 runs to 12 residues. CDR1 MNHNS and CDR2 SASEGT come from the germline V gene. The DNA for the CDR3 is TGTGCCAGCAGTGAAGCCAGGGACAGTACGTATTTT. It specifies CASSEARDSTYF.

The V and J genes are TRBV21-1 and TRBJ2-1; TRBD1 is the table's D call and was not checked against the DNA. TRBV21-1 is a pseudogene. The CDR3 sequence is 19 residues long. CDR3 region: CASSKGPAEQGCSYNEQFF. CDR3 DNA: TGTGCCAGCAGCAAGGGCCCCGCGGAGCAGGGGTGCTCCTACAATGAGCAGTTCTTC.

This chain's CDR3 is CASSQDPGSSLWSEQYF. CDR3 sequence (DNA): TGCGCCAGCAGCCAAGACCCTGGGTCCAGCCTATGGTCCGAGCAGTACTTC. V usage is TRBV4-1 and J usage is TRBJ2-7; D is unclear. In germline, CDR1 is MGHRA, CDR2 YSYEKL. The CDR3 is made up of 17 amino acids. The V end lost 0 bases, the J end lost 6 bases, and 21 bases lay between the germline ends.

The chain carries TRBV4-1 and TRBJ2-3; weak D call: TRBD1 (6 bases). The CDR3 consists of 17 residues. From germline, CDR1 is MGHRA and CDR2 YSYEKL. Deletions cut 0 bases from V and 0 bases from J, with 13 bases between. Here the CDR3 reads CASSQDGTTTSTDTQYF. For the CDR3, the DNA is TGCGCCAGCAGCCAAGATGGGACAACCACTAGCACAGATACGCAGTATTTT.

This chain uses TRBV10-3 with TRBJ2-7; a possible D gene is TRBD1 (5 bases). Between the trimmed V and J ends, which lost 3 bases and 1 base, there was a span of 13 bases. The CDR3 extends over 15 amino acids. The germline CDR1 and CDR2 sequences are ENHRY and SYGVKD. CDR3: CAISDLGLGSYEQYF. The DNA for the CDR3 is TGTGCCATCAGTGATTTGGGGCTAGGTTCCTACGAGCAGTACTTC.

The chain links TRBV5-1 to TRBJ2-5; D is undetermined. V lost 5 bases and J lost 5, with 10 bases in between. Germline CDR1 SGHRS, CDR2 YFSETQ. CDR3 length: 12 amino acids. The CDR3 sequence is CASSTVGETQYF. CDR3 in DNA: TGCGCCAGCAGTACCGTTGGGGAGACCCAGTACTTC. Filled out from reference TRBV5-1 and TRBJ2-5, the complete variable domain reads KAGVTQTPRYLIKTRGQQVTLSCSPISGHRSVSWYQQTPGQGLQFLFEYFSETQRNKGNFPGRFSGRQFSNSRSEMNVSTLELGDSALYLCASSTVGETQYFGPGTRLLVL.

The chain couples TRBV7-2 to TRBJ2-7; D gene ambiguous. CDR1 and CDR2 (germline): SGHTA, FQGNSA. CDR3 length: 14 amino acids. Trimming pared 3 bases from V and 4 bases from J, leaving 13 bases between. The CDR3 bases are TGTGCCAGCAGCTTCGGCAGGTTCCCTTACGAGCAGTACTTC. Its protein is CASSFGRFPYEQYF.

CDR3 region: CASSSDRGREKLFF. The DNA of the CDR3 is TGTGCCAGCAGCTCGGACAGGGGACGGGAAAAACTGTTTTTT. The V gene is TRBV7-9, the J gene TRBJ1-4, with 9 bases lining up with TRBD1. Germline V gene sequence: CDR1 SEHNR, CDR2 FQNEAQ (reference sequence). CDR3 length equals 14 residues. V gave up 4 bases and J gave up 8 bases; unmatched junction bases: 5.

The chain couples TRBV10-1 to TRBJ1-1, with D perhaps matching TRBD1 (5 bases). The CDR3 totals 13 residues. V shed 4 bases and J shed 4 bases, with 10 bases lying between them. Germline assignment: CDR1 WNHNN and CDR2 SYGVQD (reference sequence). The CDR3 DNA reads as TGCGCCAGCAGTGCAATGAGGGGCACTGAAGCTTTCTTT. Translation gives CASSAMRGTEAFF.

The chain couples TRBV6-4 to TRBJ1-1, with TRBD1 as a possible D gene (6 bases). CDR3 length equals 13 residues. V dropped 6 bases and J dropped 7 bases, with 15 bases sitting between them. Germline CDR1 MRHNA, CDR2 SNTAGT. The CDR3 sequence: CASRLGGGGEAFF. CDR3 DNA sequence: TGTGCCAGCAGGCTTGGGGGGGGCGGTGAAGCTTTCTTT.

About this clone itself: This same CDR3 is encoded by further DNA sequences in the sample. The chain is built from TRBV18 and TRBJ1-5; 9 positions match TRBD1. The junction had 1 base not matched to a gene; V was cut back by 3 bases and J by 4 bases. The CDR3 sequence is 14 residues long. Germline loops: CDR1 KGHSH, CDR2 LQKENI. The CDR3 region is CASSPGQGNQPQHF. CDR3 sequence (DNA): TGTGCCAGCTCACCCGGACAGGGGAATCAGCCCCAGCATTTT. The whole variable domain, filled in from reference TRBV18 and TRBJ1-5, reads NAGVMQNPRHLVRRRGQEARLRCSPMKGHSHVYWYRQLPEEGLKFMVYLQKENIIDESGMPKERFSAEFPKEGPSILRIQQVVRGDSAAYFCASSPGQGNQPQHFGDGTRLSIL.